These 28 T cell receptor beta chains came from one sample sequenced in a study of T cell changes during pregnancy in multiple sclerosis. Only in-frame clones appear in the TCRdb table, and some are missing; sequencing was by immunoSEQ multiplex PCR. This sample carries about 40,000 clones, 80% to 90% of them seen once, and the ten largest clones take approximately 5.3%. The sample in question was peripheral blood, obtained in the first trimester of pregnancy. Receptors originate from a female donor in good health, enrolled as a control in a pregnancy study.

This clone has a single count. V is TRBV4-2 and J is TRBJ2-7, with no clear D. The CDR3 is 14 residues long. Deletions cut 1 base from V and 0 bases from J, with 7 bases between. Germline loops: CDR1 LGHNA, CDR2 YNFKEQ. The CDR3 sequence is CASSQAVGSYEQYF. CDR3 DNA: TGTGCCAGCAGCCAAGCGGTTGGCTCCTACGAGCAGTACTTC.

This clone was recorded once. The V and J genes are TRBV6-5 and TRBJ1-1; 9 positions match TRBD1. V lost 8 bases, J lost 3 bases, and 7 bases stayed unmatched. CDR3 length equals 14 residues. Germline values: CDR1 MNHEY, CDR2 SVGAGI. The DNA for the CDR3 is TGTGCCAGCGGAGACAGGGGGACTCACACTGAAGCTTTCTTT. Protein product: CASGDRGTHTEAFF.

The chain carries TRBV19 and TRBJ2-5, with D tentatively TRBD2 (5 bases). Trimming stripped 2 bases from V and 7 bases from J, with 14 bases between. Germline assignment: CDR1 LNHDA and CDR2 SQIVND (reference sequence). The CDR3 totals 14 residues. The chain's CDR3 is CASSITTASGTQYF. Here the CDR3 DNA reads TGTGCCAGTAGTATAACAACAGCAAGCGGGACCCAGTACTTC. The whole variable domain, remainder taken from reference TRBV19 and TRBJ2-5, is DGGITQSPKYLFRKEGQNVTLSCEQNLNHDAMYWYRQDPGQGLRLIYYSQIVNDFQKGDIAEGYSVSREKKESFPLTVTSAQKNPTAFYLCASSITTASGTQYFGPGTRLLVL.

A few counts support this clone. The chain recombines TRBV20-1 with TRBJ1-1, with D perhaps matching TRBD1 (5 bases). The germline V gene encodes CDR1 DFQATT and CDR2 SNEGSKA (reference sequence). V was cut by 6 bases and J by 6 bases, with 11 bases left in between. The CDR3 spans 11 residues. This CDR3 reads CSAFRGAEAFF. The CDR3, as DNA: TGCAGTGCATTCCGGGGGGCTGAAGCTTTCTTT.

This clone was observed a single time. The chain recombines TRBV9 with TRBJ2-1; 12 bases agree with TRBD2. In germline, CDR1 is SGDLS, CDR2 YYNGEE. The CDR3 loop spans 15 amino acids. The junction had 7 bases not matched to a gene; V was cut back by 3 bases and J by 9 bases. CDR3 sequence (DNA): TGTGCCAGCAGCGCCCTAGCGGGGGGGCGCGGTGAGCAGTTCTTC. Translated: CASSALAGGRGEQFF.

This rearrangement joins TRBV27 to TRBJ1-6; 9 bases line up with TRBD1. Germline V gives CDR1 MNHEY, CDR2 SMNVEV (reference sequence). CDR3 length equals 18 residues. The V gene end was trimmed by 5 bases and the J gene end by 8 bases; junction bases not matched to a gene: 16. The CDR3 bases are TGTGCCAGCAGTCCCCAAAAGACAGGGGGGGATTGGTATTCACCCCTCCACTTT. It specifies CASSPQKTGGDWYSPLHF.

This rearrangement joins TRBV5-1 to TRBJ1-4, with 7 bases aligning to TRBD1. V gave up 4 bases and J gave up 2 bases; unmatched junction bases: 2. Germline values: CDR1 SGHRS, CDR2 YFSETQ. The CDR3 sequence is 14 residues long. The CDR3 is CASSPDRTNEKLFF. In nucleotides, the CDR3 is TGCGCCAGCAGCCCGGACAGGACTAATGAAAAACTGTTTTTT. Supplemented by reference TRBV5-1 and TRBJ1-4, the full variable domain reads KAGVTQTPRYLIKTRGQQVTLSCSPISGHRSVSWYQQTPGQGLQFLFEYFSETQRNKGNFPGRFSGRQFSNSRSEMNVSTLELGDSALYLCASSPDRTNEKLFFGSGTQLSVL.

The J gene is TRBJ2-3, the V gene TRBV19, with TRBD2 matching over 8 bases. V shed 5 bases and J 9 bases; nucleotides not matched to a gene: 25. Germline V gives CDR1 LNHDA, CDR2 SQIVND (reference sequence). This CDR3 region has 19 residues. CDR3 nucleotide sequence: TGTGCCAGTAGTTTACCCCTGCCCGGGACTAGAGACCTTCTTTTCACGCAGTATTTT. It translates to CASSLPLPGTRDLLFTQYF.

The chain couples TRBV19 to TRBJ2-5, with D possibly TRBD2 on 5 matching bases. V lost 8 bases and J 4 bases, leaving 23 bases between the germline ends. CDR3 length equals 16 residues. Germline CDR1 reads LNHDA; CDR2 reads SQIVND (reference sequence). The CDR3 DNA reads as TGTGCCAGTCCCTCAAGGCCTAGCCCAGAAGGAGAGACCCAGTACTTC. This encodes CASPSRPSPEGETQYF.

The chain links TRBV28 to TRBJ2-7; D is perhaps TRBD2 (7 bases). The CDR3 runs to 15 residues. V was clipped by 6 bases and J by 3 bases, with 18 bases between them. Germline V gene data show CDR1 as MDHEN and CDR2 as SYDVKM. CDR3 protein: CASSFPPGDYYEQYF. In DNA, the CDR3 is TGTGCCAGCAGCTTTCCTCCAGGGGACTACTACGAGCAGTACTTC.

This chain links TRBV27 with TRBJ2-7; 12 bases are a match to TRBD1. The CDR3 sequence is 16 residues long. The germline V gene encodes CDR1 MNHEY and CDR2 SMNVEV (reference sequence). The J segment lost 6 bases and the V segment lost 4 bases, leaving 10 bases of the junction unmatched. The CDR3 nucleotides are TGTGCCAGCAGTTCTTCACCGGGACAGGGGGCGGGCGAGCAGTACTTC. Amino acids: CASSSSPGQGAGEQYF.

The table lists this clone with a count of one. This chain connects TRBV15 to TRBJ2-5; D might be TRBD1 (6 bases). The last part of the DNA fits TRBJ2-7 better; the J call may be wrong. The CDR3 sequence is 15 residues long. The V gene's germline CDR1 is LNHNV and CDR2 YYDKDF (reference sequence). The CDR3 sequence is CATSLRTDSSYEQYF. The CDR3, as DNA: TGTGCCACCAGCCTGCGGACAGATAGCTCCTACGAGCAGTACTTC.

The rearrangement joins TRBV15 to TRBJ1-5, with a tentative D call TRBD1 (5 bases). The CDR3 is 17 residues long. Germline V gives CDR1 LNHNV, CDR2 YYDKDF (reference sequence). V lost 1 base and J lost 3, with 16 bases in between. CDR3 DNA sequence: TGTGCCACCAGCAGAGTTGAACAGGCCCTCCACAATCAGCCCCAGCATTTT. Its translation: CATSRVEQALHNQPQHF.

V gene TRBV14 combines with J gene TRBJ1-1, with D perhaps matching TRBD1 (6 bases). Trimming removed 0 bases from V and 1 base from J, with 12 bases in between. This CDR3 contains 16 residues. In germline, CDR1 is SGHDN, CDR2 FVKESK. As DNA, the CDR3 is TGTGCCAGCAGCCAAGATAAGGGGGTTAAGAACACTGAAGCTTTCTTT. It translates to CASSQDKGVKNTEAFF.

This chain joins TRBV7-3 and TRBJ1-1; weak D call: TRBD1 (5 bases). Germline loops: CDR1 SGHTA, CDR2 FQGTGA. The CDR3 runs 13 residues. V was pared by 5 bases and J by 1 base, with 8 bases between. The CDR3 coding sequence is TGTGCCAGCAGCCCCACAGGGAACACTGAAGCTTTCTTT. Protein sequence: CASSPTGNTEAFF.

This clone was detected only once. CDR3 DNA: TGTGCCAGCAAAGGACTAGCGGGGGCGCTCAACCCAGGTACGCAGTATTTT. Protein sequence: CASKGLAGALNPGTQYF. The rearrangement links TRBV19 to TRBJ2-3, with 13 bases fitting TRBD2. Germline CDR1 reads LNHDA; CDR2 reads SQIVND (reference sequence). The CDR3 totals 17 residues. The V gene end was trimmed by 9 bases and the J gene end by 8 bases; junction bases not matched to a gene: 17.

This chain uses TRBV19 with TRBJ2-1; unclear D gene. The CDR3 has 12 residues. V gave up 4 bases and J gave up 7 bases, with 8 bases separating them. Germline V gene data show CDR1 as LNHDA and CDR2 as SQIVND (reference sequence). The CDR3 protein is CASSNYLNEQFF. CDR3 sequence (DNA): TGTGCCAGTAGTAACTATCTGAATGAGCAGTTCTTC.

This clone was counted a single time. This chain links TRBV5-1 with TRBJ2-2; D not certain. Germline-derived CDR1 and CDR2 are SGHRS and YFSETQ. The CDR3 is made up of 16 amino acids. Trimming stripped 4 bases from V and 8 bases from J, with 21 bases between. CDR3: CASSPTFAAAQGELFF. CDR3 in DNA: TGCGCCAGCAGCCCGACGTTTGCGGCAGCCCAAGGGGAGCTGTTTTTT.

The chain carries TRBV6-1 and TRBJ2-5; perhaps TRBD2 as D (5 bases). This CDR3 has 13 residues. The V gene lost 3 bases and the J gene lost 6 bases, with 11 bases spanning the gap. Germline CDR1 and CDR2: MNHNS and SASEGT. The CDR3 loop is CASSEEASKTQYF. The CDR3 coding sequence is TGTGCCAGCAGTGAGGAGGCTTCCAAGACCCAGTACTTC.

The chain has TRBV27 and TRBJ2-7; D may be TRBD2 (6 bases). CDR3 length equals 15 residues. Trimming removed 5 bases at V and 2 bases at J, with 16 bases between. Germline CDR1 and CDR2: MNHEY and SMNVEV (reference sequence). The CDR3 loop reads CASSALRGPTYEQYF. The DNA of the CDR3 is TGTGCCAGCAGTGCATTGCGGGGTCCGACCTACGAGCAGTACTTC.

The chain recombines TRBV6-1 with TRBJ1-5; D is possibly TRBD1 (5 bases). The CDR3 length is 15 residues. The germline V and J ends were trimmed by 0 bases and 5 bases, with 11 bases remaining between them. CDR1 MNHNS and CDR2 SASEGT come from the germline V gene. The DNA of the CDR3 is TGTGCCAGCAGTGAAGCAGGAGGGGTCCATCAGCCCCAGCATTTT. Residues: CASSEAGGVHQPQHF.

Here the CDR3 reads CASSLFRGRNTGELFF. DNA of the CDR3: TGTGCCAGCAGCTTATTCCGTGGGCGGAACACCGGGGAGCTGTTTTTT. The chain uses TRBV7-9 and TRBJ2-2; unclear D gene. Germline V CDR1 and CDR2: SEHNR, FQNEAQ (reference sequence). Trimming cost V 2 bases and J 1 base, with 11 bases left between them. The CDR3 sequence is 16 residues long. Filled out from reference TRBV7-9 and TRBJ2-2, the complete variable domain reads DTGVSQNPRHKITKRGQNVTFRCDPISEHNRLYWYRQTLGQGPEFLTYFQNEAQLEKSRLLSDRFSAERPKGSFSTLEIQRTEQGDSAMYLCASSLFRGRNTGELFFGEGSRLTVL.

This chain joins TRBV9 and TRBJ2-3; 11 bases are a match to TRBD1. Trimming removed 4 bases from V and 7 bases from J; junction bases left unmatched: 11. Germline lookup yields CDR1 SGDLS and CDR2 YYNGEE. This CDR3 contains 16 residues. The CDR3 DNA reads as TGTGCCAGCAGCCCTTTGGGGACAGGGGGTATGAATACGCAGTATTTT. As protein: CASSPLGTGGMNTQYF.

This clone was recorded once. This chain connects TRBV5-1 to TRBJ1-6; 8 bases are shared with TRBD1. The ends lost 3 bases at V and 7 bases at J; junction bases unmatched: 6. Germline V gene sequence: CDR1 SGHRS, CDR2 YFSETQ. There are 15 residues in the CDR3. The CDR3 region is CASSSSGTGNSPLHF. For the CDR3, the DNA is TGCGCCAGCAGCTCGTCCGGGACAGGCAATTCACCCCTCCACTTT.

This clone has just one count. This rearrangement joins TRBV6-1 to TRBJ2-7; D remains unclear. The germline V gene has CDR1 MNHNS and CDR2 SASEGT. This CDR3 contains 13 residues. V was clipped by 2 bases and J by 3 bases, with 8 bases between them. The chain's CDR3 is CASSENSYYEQYF. The CDR3 region has the DNA TGTGCCAGCAGTGAAAACTCCTACTACGAGCAGTACTTC.

This sequence joins TRBV5-1 and TRBJ2-7; D remains ambiguous. Trimming left V 5 bases short and J 5 bases short, with 17 bases between. From germline, CDR1 is SGHRS and CDR2 YFSETQ. CDR3 length: 14 amino acids. The chain's CDR3 is CASSVLTYSHEQYF. The CDR3 DNA follows: TGCGCCAGCAGTGTTCTGACTTATTCCCACGAGCAGTACTTC.

The gene calls are TRBV5-6 and TRBJ1-1, with D possibly matching TRBD1 (6 bases). This CDR3 has 16 amino acids. V lost 1 base to trimming and J lost 3 bases, with 16 bases between them. Germline V CDR1 and CDR2: SGHDT, YYEEEE. CDR3 nucleotide sequence: TGTGCCAGCAGCTTGTTCGCGCCAGGGGATGACACTGAAGCTTTCTTT. Translated: CASSLFAPGDDTEAFF.

This chain connects TRBV7-2 to TRBJ2-1; TRBD2 agrees at 12 bases. J gave up 0 bases and V 7 bases, and 7 bases lay outside the gene matches. This CDR3 is 17 amino acids long. Germline CDR1 is SGHTA and CDR2 is FQGNSA. The CDR3 sequence is CASIKRTSGISYNEQFF. CDR3 DNA sequence: TGTGCCAGCATCAAACGGACTAGCGGGATCTCCTACAATGAGCAGTTCTTC.